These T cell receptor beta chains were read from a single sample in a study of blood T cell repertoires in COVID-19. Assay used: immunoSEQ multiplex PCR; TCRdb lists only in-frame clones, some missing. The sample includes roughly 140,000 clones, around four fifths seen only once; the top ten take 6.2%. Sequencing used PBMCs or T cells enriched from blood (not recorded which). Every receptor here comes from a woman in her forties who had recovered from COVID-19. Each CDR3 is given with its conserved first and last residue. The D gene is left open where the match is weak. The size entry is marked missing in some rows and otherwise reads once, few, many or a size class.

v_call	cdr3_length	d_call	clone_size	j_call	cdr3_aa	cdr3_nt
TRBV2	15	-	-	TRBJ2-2	CASSLTTVNTGELFF	TGTGCCAGCTCTCTTACGACAGTAAACACCGGGGAGCTGTTTTTT
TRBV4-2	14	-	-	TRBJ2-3	CASRMGLSTDTQYF	TGTGCCAGCAGGATGGGCCTAAGCACAGATACGCAGTATTTT
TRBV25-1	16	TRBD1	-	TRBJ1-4	CASSEYKGTGGEKLFF	TGTGCCAGCAGTGAATATAAGGGGACAGGGGGCGAAAAACTGTTTTTT
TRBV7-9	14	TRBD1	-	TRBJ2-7	CASSSGQGVGEQYF	TGTGCCAGCAGCTCTGGACAGGGGGTAGGCGAGCAGTACTTC
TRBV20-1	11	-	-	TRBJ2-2	CSASDAGELFF	TGCAGTGCCAGTGACGCCGGGGAGCTGTTTTTT
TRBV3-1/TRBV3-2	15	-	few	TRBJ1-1	CASSHGSLRNPEAFF	TGTGCCAGCAGCCATGGATCCCTGAGGAACCCTGAAGCTTTCTTT
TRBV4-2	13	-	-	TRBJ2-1	CASSQNREGEQFF	TGTGCCAGCAGCCAAAACAGGGAGGGTGAGCAGTTCTTC
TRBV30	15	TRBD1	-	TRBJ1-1	CAWSARDRESSEAFF	TGTGCCTGGAGTGCGCGGGACAGGGAGAGTTCTGAAGCTTTCTTT
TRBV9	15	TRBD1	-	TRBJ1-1	CASSPGQGLGTEAFF	TGTGCCAGCAGCCCTGGACAGGGCTTGGGCACTGAAGCTTTCTTT
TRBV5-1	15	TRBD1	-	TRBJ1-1	CASSDRTGDNTEAFF	TGCGCCAGCAGCGATCGGACAGGAGATAACACTGAAGCTTTCTTT
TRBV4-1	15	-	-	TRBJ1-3	CASSQVAGSGNTIYF	TGCGCCAGCAGCCAAGTTGCCGGCTCTGGAAACACCATATATTTT
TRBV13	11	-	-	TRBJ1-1	CASSSGFEAFF	TGTGCCAGCAGCTCCGGGTTCGAAGCTTTCTTT
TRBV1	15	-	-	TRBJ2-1	CTALSGGIFYNEQFF	TGCACCGCGTTGAGTGGCGGGATTTTCTACAATGAGCAGTTCTTC
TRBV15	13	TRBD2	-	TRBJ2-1	CATSSPGGNEQFF	TGTGCCACCAGCTCCCCGGGGGGGAATGAGCAGTTCTTC
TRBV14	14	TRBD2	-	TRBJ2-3	CASSQQREADTQYF	TGTGCCAGCAGCCAACAGCGGGAGGCAGATACGCAGTATTTT
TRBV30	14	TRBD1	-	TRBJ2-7	CAWRLWTGSHEQYF	TGTGCCTGGAGGCTGTGGACAGGGTCCCACGAGCAGTACTTC
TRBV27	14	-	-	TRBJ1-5	CASSKGAGNQPQHF	TGTGCCAGCAGTAAGGGAGCCGGCAATCAGCCCCAGCATTTT
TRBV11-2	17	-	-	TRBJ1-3	CASSLETGKLSGNTIYF	TGTGCCAGCAGCTTAGAAACAGGAAAACTCTCTGGAAACACCATATATTTT
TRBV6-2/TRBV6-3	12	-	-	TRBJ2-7	CASSTGAYEQYF	TGTGCCAGCAGTACAGGAGCCTACGAGCAGTACTTC
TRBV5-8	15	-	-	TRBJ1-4	CASSLAADSNEKLFF	TGTGCCAGCAGCTTGGCGGCGGATTCGAATGAAAAACTGTTTTTT
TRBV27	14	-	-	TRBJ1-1	CASSLWNRATEAFF	TGTGCCAGCAGTTTATGGAACAGGGCCACTGAAGCTTTCTTT
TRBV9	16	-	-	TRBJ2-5	CASSPSAGLLWETQYF	TGTGCCAGCAGCCCCAGCGCGGGATTATTATGGGAGACCCAGTACTTC
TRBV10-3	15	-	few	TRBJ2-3	CAISDNPLREDTQYF	TGTGCCATCAGTGATAACCCCTTGCGAGAAGATACGCAGTATTTT
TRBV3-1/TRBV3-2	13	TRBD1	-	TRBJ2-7	CASSRTGDYEQYF	TGTGCCAGCAGTCGGACAGGGGACTACGAGCAGTACTTC
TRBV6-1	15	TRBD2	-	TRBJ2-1	CASSEVTSGGNEQFF	TGTGCCAGCAGTGAAGTAACTAGCGGGGGGAATGAGCAGTTCTTC
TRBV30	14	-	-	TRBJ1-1	CAWSWGRPGTEAFF	TGTGCCTGGAGTTGGGGCAGGCCTGGAACTGAAGCTTTCTTT
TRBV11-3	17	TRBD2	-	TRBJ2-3	CASSSTSGSFHTDTQYF	TGTGCCAGCAGCTCCACTAGCGGGAGCTTTCACACAGATACGCAGTATTTT
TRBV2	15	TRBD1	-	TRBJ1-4	CASRRQGQGNEKLFF	TGTGCCAGCCGTAGACAGGGACAGGGGAATGAAAAACTGTTTTTT
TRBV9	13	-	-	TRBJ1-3	CASSSGVGNTIYF	TGTGCCAGCAGCTCCGGAGTCGGAAACACCATATATTTT
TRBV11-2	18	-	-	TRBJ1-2	CASSPIRGSWQGRPSYTF	TGTGCCAGCAGCCCAATACGCGGCAGTTGGCAGGGTCGACCGAGCTACACCTTC
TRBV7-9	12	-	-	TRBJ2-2	CASSPSTGELFF	TGTGCCAGCAGCCCCTCCACCGGGGAGCTGTTTTTT
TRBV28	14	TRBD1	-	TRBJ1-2	CASSPRTGYYGYTF	TGTGCCAGCAGCCCCCGGACAGGCTACTATGGCTACACCTTC
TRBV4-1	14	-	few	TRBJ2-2	CASSPALGTGELFF	TGCGCCAGCAGCCCCGCCCTCGGCACCGGGGAGCTGTTTTTT
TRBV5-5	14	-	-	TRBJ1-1	CASSWVAGKTEAFF	TGTGCCAGCAGCTGGGTGGCGGGTAAAACTGAAGCTTTCTTT
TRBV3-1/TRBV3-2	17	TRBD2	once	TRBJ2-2	CASSYSGLAGPTGELFF	TGTGCCAGCAGCTATTCGGGGCTAGCGGGACCCACCGGGGAGCTGTTTTTT
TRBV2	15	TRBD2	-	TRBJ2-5	CASSEVSSGGETQYF	TGTGCCAGCAGTGAGGTGTCTAGCGGGGGAGAGACCCAGTACTTC
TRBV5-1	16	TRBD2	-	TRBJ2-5	CASSSGTSGARGTQYF	TGCGCCAGCAGCTCTGGGACTAGCGGGGCCAGGGGGACCCAGTACTTC
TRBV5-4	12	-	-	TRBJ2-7	CASSFMRDEQYF	TGTGCCAGCAGCTTCATGAGGGACGAGCAGTACTTC